This TCR beta chain was sequenced during a study of T cell responses to AZD1222 COVID-19 vaccine. Across the study: Pooling covered second doses at about 4 or about 12 weeks.

Findings of the study overall: The sample set comprised mostly white British donors with more females, and clonal diversity was possibly underestimated. Sampling captured repertoires only after the peak T cell response. Among AZD1222 vaccinees, only six were seropositive at baseline.

The germline gives CDR1 MNHEY, CDR2 SMNVEV (reference sequence). The CDR3 length is 17 residues. Unmatched junction bases numbered 9, after V lost 5 bases and J lost 0 bases. Measured with immunoSEQ multiplex PCR; TCRdb has only the in-frame clones, and not every one. The table includes roughly 97,000 clones, 89% detected once. Turning to this clone: Its specificity is not known.

Sequenced material: peripheral blood, taken on day 0 of AZD1222 vaccination. The sequence was obtained from an adult in good health. The J gene is TRBJ1-2, the V gene TRBV27; 10 nucleotides align to TRBD1. CDR3 region: CASSLRGQGPPNYGYTF. The CDR3 bases are TGTGCCAGCAGTCTCCGGGGACAGGGGCCCCCTAACTATGGCTACACCTTC.